This T cell receptor (beta chain) was documented in a study of shared clonotypes between healthy human individuals. Study-wide background: For every donor, three CD4 naive, three CD4 memory, two CD8 naive and one CD8 memory plates were used.

In regard to this clone: Its matching antigen is unknown.

Method: immunoSEQ multiplex PCR; TCRdb's copy keeps in-frame clones and lacks some. Of more than 2 million clones in the sample, 85% to 95% were seen once. The CDR3 is 16 amino acids. The germline gives CDR1 MNHEY, CDR2 SMNVEV (reference sequence). J gave up 3 bases and V 5 bases, and 6 bases lay outside the gene matches. Study results and limitations: Although depth was large, rarefaction showed that sequencing of the sorted subsets was incomplete. Sharing across four donors was seen in roughly 5% of naive CD4 clonotypes.

CD8 cells classed as naive were CD45RO-negative and positively selected for CCR7, excluding terminally differentiated effector memory CD45RA+ cells. All donors were Caucasian adults living in Nashville, Tennessee. Sequences were obtained from naive CD8+ T cells from PBMCs. This sequence joins TRBV27 and TRBJ2-3, with 12 bases matching TRBD2. This sequence was found in a young man in good health. Some clones in this sample may be carry-over from other donors' samples. The CDR3 region is CASSDRLAGDTDTQYF. The DNA for the CDR3 is TGTGCCAGCAGTGACAGACTAGCGGGAGATACAGATACGCAGTATTTT.